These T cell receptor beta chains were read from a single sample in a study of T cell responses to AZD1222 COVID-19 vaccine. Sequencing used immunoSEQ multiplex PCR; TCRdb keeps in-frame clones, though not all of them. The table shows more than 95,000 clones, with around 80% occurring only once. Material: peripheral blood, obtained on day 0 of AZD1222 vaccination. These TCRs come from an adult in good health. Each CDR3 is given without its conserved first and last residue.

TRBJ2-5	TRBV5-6	ASSTHWETQY
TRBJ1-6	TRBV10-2	ASSRDRGLSPLH
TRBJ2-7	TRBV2	ASSSGTGLYEQY
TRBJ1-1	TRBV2	ASNFRQNTEAF
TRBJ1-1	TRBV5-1	ASSLGHLNTEAF
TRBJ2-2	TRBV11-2	ASSLAGGGTFANTGELF
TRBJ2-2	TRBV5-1	ASSLRPQGITNTGELF
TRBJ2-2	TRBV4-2	ASSPGPGQGALDTGELF
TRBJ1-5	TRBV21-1	ASSSARHRAVSNQPQH
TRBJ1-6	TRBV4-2	ASSQDKLSNSPLH
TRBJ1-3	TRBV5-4	ASSLGRGNTIY
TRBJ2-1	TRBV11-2	ASSLAGKMVEQF
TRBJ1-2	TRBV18	ASSPDNDGYT
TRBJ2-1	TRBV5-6	ASSLGPPKRKQF
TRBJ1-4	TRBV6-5	ASSYTSPNEKLF
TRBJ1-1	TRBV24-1	AIRSLREMNTEAF
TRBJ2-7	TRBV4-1	ASSQVGGYEQY